This T cell receptor beta chain was documented in a study of blood T cell repertoires in COVID-19. Overall study context: Acute and convalescent COVID-19 samples came from the United States, Italy and Spain. PBMCs, B-cell-depleted T cells, or T cells were the source of the cDNA or gDNA that made up the material.

In the study's own analysis: Amplification from reference gene primers served as the basis for estimated nucleated cell counts. The repertoire was sequenced with immunoSEQ multiplex PCR; TCRdb's copy has only in-frame clones and lacks some. V and J calls and clone size are those listed in that table; D and trimming were worked out from the DNA. The profile shows some 120,000 clones, over 75% of them singletons. CDR1 and CDR2 from the germline V gene are SEHNR and FQNEAQ (reference sequence). V lost 6 bases, J lost 5 bases, and 8 bases lay in between. The CDR3 loop spans 13 amino acids. This TCR derives from a man older than 75 with active or convalescent COVID-19. Material for sequencing was peripheral blood. V usage is TRBV7-9 and J usage is TRBJ1-6; possibly TRBD1 for D (5 bases). The CDR3 sequence: CASRLRDNSPLHF. CDR3 coding DNA: TGTGCCAGCAGACTCAGGGATAATTCACCCCTCCACTTT.